This TCR beta chain is from a study of T cells in Graves' hyperthyroidism and ophthalmopathy. Authors of the study amplified TCR beta CDR3 regions from RNA transcripts. The study used the HTBI primer set for a first-round RT-PCR of the TCR CDR3. Using its own MiXCR run on the multiplex PCR reads, TCRdb lists one record per CDR3 protein. The sample has 490,000 or so distinct CDR3 sequences, 20% seen once. CDR1 SGHVS and CDR2 FNYEAQ come from the germline V gene. The trim removed 5 bases at V and 5 bases at J, leaving 15 bases unmatched. This CDR3 contains 17 residues. This clonotype was counted ten times or more. Antigen specificity is unknown. Regarding the study as a whole: The model predicted ophthalmopathy a median around six months before onset.

The authors took PBMCs from over 8.5 ml fresh peripheral blood. The chain carries TRBV7-6 and TRBJ2-3, with 8 bases aligning to TRBD1. The sample comprised blood. The TCR sequence derives from a man aged 40-55 years with Graves' ophthalmopathy. CDR3 DNA sequence: TGTGCCAGCAGCCTAGGACAGGGTTCGTTTAGAGAAGATACGCAGTATTTT. Translating gives CASSLGQGSFREDTQYF.